The sequence of this T cell receptor (beta chain) was determined in a study of T cells in Graves' hyperthyroidism and ophthalmopathy. Authors of the study amplified TCR beta CDR3 regions from RNA transcripts. During a first-round RT-PCR of the TCR CDR3, the HTBI primer set was used. From the multiplex PCR reads, TCRdb called clonotypes with MiXCR, one entry per CDR3 protein. The sample lists hundreds of thousands of distinct CDR3 sequences, 16% occurring once. The sample holds many counts of this clonotype. Trimming took 4 bases from V and 2 from J; bases not matched to a gene: 11. Looked up from germline, CDR1 is KGHDR and CDR2 is SFDVKD. The CDR3 contains 19 residues.

The TCR sequence derives from a woman aged 18-35 years with Graves' hyperthyroidism. The sequenced sample consisted of blood. The rearrangement joins TRBV24-1 to TRBJ2-3, with 13 positions matching TRBD2. The DNA for the CDR3 is TGTGCCACCAGTGAGATCCCCGGGACTAGCGGGGCGATCACAGATACGCAGTATTTT. This codes for CATSEIPGTSGAITDTQYF.